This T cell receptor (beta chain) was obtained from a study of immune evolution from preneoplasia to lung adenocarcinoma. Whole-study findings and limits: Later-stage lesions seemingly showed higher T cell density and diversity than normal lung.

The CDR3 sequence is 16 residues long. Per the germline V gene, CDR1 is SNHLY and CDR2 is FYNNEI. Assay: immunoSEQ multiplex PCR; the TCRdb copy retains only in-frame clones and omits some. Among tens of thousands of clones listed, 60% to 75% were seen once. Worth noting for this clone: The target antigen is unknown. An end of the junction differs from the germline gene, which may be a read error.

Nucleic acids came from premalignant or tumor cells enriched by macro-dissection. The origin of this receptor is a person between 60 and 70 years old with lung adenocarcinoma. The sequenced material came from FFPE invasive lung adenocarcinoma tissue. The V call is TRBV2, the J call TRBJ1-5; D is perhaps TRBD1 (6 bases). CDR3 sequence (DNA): TGTGCCAGCAGCGAAGGAGGGGGGCGGTACAATCAGCCCCAGCATTTT. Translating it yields CASSEGGGRYNQPQHF.